One sample yielded the 24 T cell receptor beta chains listed below, sequenced in a study of spatial heterogeneity in lung cancer. Noted time point: sample taken at primary tumor resection. Whole RNA from tumor, nontumor lung or frozen PBMC was sequenced unsorted. TCRdb re-analysed the 5' RACE reads in MiXCR, keeping a single row per CDR3 protein. The table shows approximately 92,000 distinct CDR3 sequences, with roughly 12% occurring only once. The specimen was PBMCs, collected at surgery. The receptors derive from a male donor with early-stage non-small cell lung cancer.

This clonotype was seen many times. The chain couples TRBV28 to TRBJ2-7; D possibly corresponds to TRBD2 (5 bases). Germline V gene lookup returns CDR1 MDHEN and CDR2 SYDVKM. The V end was cut by 1 base, the J end by 3 bases, with 10 bases between. CDR3 length: 14 amino acids. CDR3 nucleotides: TGTGCCAGCAGTTTATCTGCGAGGGTCTACGAGCAGTACTTC. This codes for CASSLSARVYEQYF.

This clonotype was counted ten times or more. V usage is TRBV20-1 and J usage is TRBJ2-7; D is perhaps TRBD1 (6 bases). The CDR3 totals 13 residues. The germline V gene encodes CDR1 DFQATT and CDR2 SNEGSKA (reference sequence). Between the trimmed V and J ends, which lost 3 bases and 6 bases, there was a span of 15 bases. The CDR3 DNA follows: TGCAGTGCTAGCTCTCAGGGGTACGGCGAGCAGTACTTC. This translates into CSASSQGYGEQYF.

The CDR3 protein is CASSLEISRDEQFF. As DNA, the CDR3 is TGTGCCAGCAGCTTGGAAATCTCGAGAGATGAGCAGTTCTTC. This rearrangement joins TRBV5-4 to TRBJ2-1; D not certain. CDR1 SGHNT and CDR2 YYREEE come from the germline V gene (reference sequence). The ends were cut back, 0 bases at V and 8 bases at J, with 12 bases in the middle. The CDR3 spans 14 residues.

There are many counts of this clonotype. The rearrangement joins TRBV5-6 to TRBJ1-4; D call uncertain. CDR1 and CDR2 (germline): SGHDT, YYEEEE. Trimming cost V 0 bases and J 4 bases, with 7 bases left between them. CDR3 length: 14 residues. The CDR3: CASSLAGNNEKLFF. Written as DNA, the CDR3 is TGTGCCAGCAGCTTGGCGGGGAATAATGAAAAACTGTTTTTT.

Worth noting for this clonotype: At one end the junction does not follow the germline gene, possibly because of a read error. The chain is built from TRBV3-1 and TRBJ2-7; no clear D. CDR3 size: 11 residues. Germline lookup yields CDR1 LGHDT and CDR2 YNNKEL (reference sequence). CDR3 sequence reads: CASSQGAEQHF. DNA for the CDR3: TGTGCCAGCAGCCAAGGGGCCGAGCAGCACTTC.

In its sample, this clonotype was seen a few times. The V and J genes are TRBV12-3 or TRBV12-4 and TRBJ2-3; D uncertain. The V and J ends lost 5 bases and 4 bases respectively, with 10 bases between them. The CDR3 loop spans 13 amino acids. The CDR3 sequence is CASSMVGPDTQYF. The CDR3 DNA follows: TGTGCCAGCAGTATGGTAGGTCCAGATACGCAGTATTTT.

The CDR3 DNA reads as TGTGCCAGCAGGTCCATCGGGAAGGGAATCAACGAGCAGTACTTC. As protein: CASRSIGKGINEQYF. The V and J genes are TRBV28 and TRBJ2-7; D possibly corresponds to TRBD2 (5 bases). This CDR3 has 15 amino acids. Germline loops: CDR1 MDHEN, CDR2 SYDVKM. The V end was cut by 6 bases, the J end by 5 bases, with 20 bases between.

This clonotype was counted only a few times. The chain joins TRBV28 to TRBJ2-7; weak D call: TRBD2 (6 bases). Trimming shortened V by 2 bases and J by 0 bases, and 14 bases separated the two germline ends. The CDR3 is 16 amino acids. Germline CDR1 and CDR2: MDHEN and SYDVKM. The CDR3 reads CASSLEGLPLSYEQYF. The CDR3 DNA reads TGTGCCAGCAGTTTAGAGGGACTCCCGCTCTCCTACGAGCAGTACTTC.

This clonotype has a count of ten or more. V and J are TRBV6-2 or TRBV6-3 and TRBJ1-1; a weak D match, TRBD1 (5 bases). Per the germline V gene, CDR1 is MNHEY and CDR2 is SVGEGT. This CDR3 is 13 amino acids long. V gave up 4 bases and J gave up 4 bases, with 10 bases separating them. CDR3 sequence reads: CASSLEGFTEAFF. CDR3 bases: TGTGCCAGCAGTTTGGAGGGGTTCACTGAAGCTTTCTTT.

The sample holds a few counts of this clonotype. The chain links TRBV20-1 to TRBJ1-5; 10 positions match TRBD1. Per germline, CDR1 DFQATT and CDR2 SNEGSKA (reference sequence). CDR3 length equals 17 residues. V trimming: 2 bases; J trimming: 3 bases; junction bases outside the gene matches: 10. The CDR3 DNA is TGCAGTGCTAGACGGTCCGGGACAGGGGCTATCAATCAGCCCCAGCATTTT. Translated, it gives CSARRSGTGAINQPQHF.

The gene calls are TRBV7-3 and TRBJ2-3, with 7 bases fitting TRBD2. V trimming: 4 bases; J trimming: 4 bases; junction bases outside the gene matches: 8. The germline CDR1 and CDR2 sequences are SGHTA and FQGTGA. This CDR3 has 15 amino acids. The CDR3 DNA reads TGTGCCAGCAGCTCCATCGGCGGGAGCCCAGATACGCAGTATTTT. Its translation is CASSSIGGSPDTQYF.

The chain uses TRBV7-2 and TRBJ2-2; D unresolved. The CDR3 length is 12 residues. V lost 2 bases and J 7 bases, leaving 5 bases between the germline ends. CDR1 and CDR2 (germline): SGHTA, FQGNSA. CDR3 nucleotide sequence: TGTGCCAGCAGCTTAAGAGGCGGGGAGCTGTTTTTT. This codes for CASSLRGGELFF.

This clonotype occurred many times. The chain is built from TRBV6-5 and TRBJ2-1; 9 bases map to TRBD2. The CDR3 is 15 residues long. The ends lost 6 bases at V and 2 bases at J; junction bases unmatched: 5. Looked up from germline, CDR1 is MNHEY and CDR2 is SVGAGI. The CDR3 reads CASSRAGGPYNEQFF. The CDR3 bases are TGTGCCAGCAGCCGAGCGGGAGGCCCCTACAATGAGCAGTTCTTC.

This clonotype was detected a few times. The chain carries TRBV5-1 and TRBJ2-1, with TRBD1 identical over 9 bases. This CDR3 has 17 residues. With V trimmed by 3 bases and J by 4 bases, 11 bases remained unmatched. Germline CDR1 and CDR2: SGHRS and YFSETQ. The CDR3 region has the DNA TGCGCCAGCAGCTCGGAGGGGACAGGGCTTCTTTACAATGAGCAGTTCTTC. As protein: CASSSEGTGLLYNEQFF.

Only a few counts were recorded for this clonotype. The rearrangement joins TRBV7-2 to TRBJ2-7; 10 bases fit TRBD2. There are 19 residues in the CDR3. CDR1 and CDR2 from the germline V gene are SGHTA and FQGNSA. With 2 bases clipped from V and 3 bases from J, the junction kept 16 bases outside the gene matches. DNA for the CDR3: TGTGCCAGCAGCTTAAGGTCGACGAGTAGACTAGCGGGTAGCTACGAGCAGTACTTC. Its protein is CASSLRSTSRLAGSYEQYF.

This clonotype was counted between two and nine times. The genes are TRBV11-1 and TRBJ2-5, with 11 bases lining up with TRBD2. In germline, CDR1 is SGHAT, CDR2 FQDESV (reference sequence). The V segment lost 2 bases and the J segment 2 bases; nucleotides outside the gene matches: 4. The CDR3 is made up of 16 amino acids. Here the CDR3 DNA reads TGTGCCAGCAGCTTAAGACTAGCGGGGCGACAAGAGACCCAGTACTTC. Translated, it gives CASSLRLAGRQETQYF.

This clonotype was counted between two and nine times. V gene TRBV2 combines with J gene TRBJ2-5; unclear D gene. This CDR3 has 13 residues. CDR1 is SNHLY, CDR2 FYNNEI, per germline. V was shortened by 5 bases and J by 3 bases, with 10 bases between the two germline ends. CDR3 amino acids: CASSFRTEETQYF. CDR3 bases: TGTGCCAGCAGTTTCAGGACGGAAGAGACCCAGTACTTC.

The chain combines TRBV6-2 or TRBV6-3 with TRBJ1-5; the D is unclear. This CDR3 contains 14 residues. Germline V CDR1 and CDR2: MNHEY, SVGEGT. The V end was cut by 2 bases, the J end by 1 base, with 6 bases between. The CDR3 spells CASSYGGSNQPQHF. The CDR3 bases are TGTGCCAGCAGTTACGGAGGAAGCAATCAGCCCCAGCATTTT.

This clonotype was counted ten times or more. The rearrangement uses TRBV5-1 and TRBJ2-5, with a tentative D call TRBD2 (6 bases). Trimming stripped 3 bases from V and 4 bases from J, with 22 bases between. The CDR3 covers 17 residues. CDR1 is SGHRS and CDR2 is YFSETQ in the germline V gene. The CDR3 DNA sequence: TGCGCCAGCAGCTCTGGGGAGGAAACGGCGCTAGGAGAGACCCAGTACTTC. Translating gives CASSSGEETALGETQYF.

This clonotype was counted only a few times. The chain carries TRBV11-2 and TRBJ2-6; weak D call: TRBD1 (5 bases). This CDR3 has 15 amino acids. Per germline, CDR1 SGHAT and CDR2 FQNNGV. The ends were cut back, 2 bases at V and 4 bases at J, with 9 bases in the middle. The CDR3: CASSLRGTGANVLTF. CDR3 in DNA: TGTGCCAGCAGCTTAAGGGGTACCGGGGCCAACGTCCTGACTTTC.

This clonotype was found a few times. V gene TRBV11-1 combines with J gene TRBJ1-4; D is unresolved. Between the trimmed V and J ends, which lost 5 bases and 6 bases, there was a span of 16 bases. The CDR3 is made up of 15 amino acids. Germline assignment: CDR1 SGHAT and CDR2 FQDESV (reference sequence). CDR3 sequence: CASSHRQEYHEKLFF. The CDR3 nucleotides read TGTGCCAGCAGCCACCGACAAGAATACCATGAAAAACTGTTTTTT.

This sequence joins TRBV7-9 and TRBJ2-1; a possible D gene is TRBD2 (5 bases). This CDR3 spans 15 amino acids. V lost 3 bases to trimming and J lost 3 bases, with 12 bases between them. Germline CDR1 reads SEHNR; CDR2 reads FQNEAQ (reference sequence). CDR3 loop: CASSFSGGRYNEQFF. The CDR3, as DNA: TGTGCCAGCAGCTTTAGTGGAGGACGCTACAATGAGCAGTTCTTC.

This chain links TRBV28 with TRBJ1-6; D possibly corresponds to TRBD1 (5 bases). Trimming left V 10 bases short and J 9 bases short, with 19 bases between. The CDR3 runs to 14 residues. Germline V CDR1 and CDR2: MDHEN, SYDVKM. The CDR3 DNA is TGTGCCACCACGGGGACCTTTCGGGGTTCACCCCTCCACTTT. Protein product: CATTGTFRGSPLHF.

This clonotype came up a few times. The rearrangement links TRBV2 to TRBJ1-2, with 8 bases lining up with TRBD1. There are 14 residues in the CDR3. The germline V gene has CDR1 SNHLY and CDR2 FYNNEI. With V trimmed by 6 bases and J by 5 bases, 8 bases remained unmatched. CDR3 nucleotides: TGTGCCAGCAGAATGACAGGGGCAGTTTATGGCTACACCTTC. Translating gives CASRMTGAVYGYTF.